The text below deals with one T cell receptor beta chain. The table lists this clone with a count of one. Its antigen is not yet known. No clone much larger than this one lies a single base away; base qualities are absent. The sample comes from a study of control samples from healthy donors and cancer patients (dated by TCRdb to 2018 to 2021). The library was generated by the immunoSEQ multiplex PCR assay. TCRdb limited this immuneACCESS table to in-frame rearrangements with V and J called. A share of clones is missing; checked studies link under half to unresolved V genes, and the rest is unexplained. Across this sample there are roughly 200,000 clones, with roughly nine tenths seen only once. Approximately 1.8% of the sample goes to the ten largest clones. As encoded in the germline V gene, CDR1 is SGDLS while CDR2 is YYNGEE. Measured from the cysteine to the phenylalanine, the CDR3 is 13 residues long. Just CDR3 DNA is preserved here, 39 bases in frame from base 1. The junction shows trimming of 4 bases on V and 2 bases on J, plus 8 bases between the germline ends.

Sequenced input: blood. The sequence links TRBV9 to TRBJ2-3; 5 matching bases give a weak D call of TRBD2. The sequence came from a man aged 30 to 39 in good health. The CDR3 region reads CASSRGFTDTQYF. In nucleotides, the sequence is TGTGCCAGCAGCCGGGGTTTCACAGATACGCAGTATTTT. The CDR3, completed at both ends by the reference TRBV9 and TRBJ2-3 genes, gives the full variable domain DSGVTQTPKHLITATGQRVTLRCSPRSGDLSVYWYQQSLDQGLQFLIQYYNGEERAKGNILERFSAQQFPDLHSELNLSSLELGDSALYFCASSRGFTDTQYFGPGTRLTVL.